This record looks at one T cell receptor (beta chain) sequence and its context. Repertoires were generated with immunoSEQ multiplex PCR, while TCRdb's copy carries only in-frame clones and drops some. The sample has about 51,000 clones; 77% are singletons. The data were taken from a study of radiotherapy plus CTLA-4 blockade in lung cancer. The receptor was isolated from a human donor with non-small cell lung cancer whose response to radiotherapy plus ipilimumab could not be evaluated. Here the sequenced sample was peripheral blood, taken from a patient treated with radiotherapy plus ipilimumab.

The CDR3 DNA reads TGTGCCAGCAGCCTCCTAGCGGGAGATTATGAGCAGTTCTTC. This translates into CASSLLAGDYEQFF. The V and J genes are TRBV9 and TRBJ2-1; TRBD2 matches 10 bases. Germline loops: CDR1 SGDLS, CDR2 YYNGEE. The ends lost 4 bases at V and 8 bases at J; junction bases unmatched: 6. The CDR3 consists of 14 residues.